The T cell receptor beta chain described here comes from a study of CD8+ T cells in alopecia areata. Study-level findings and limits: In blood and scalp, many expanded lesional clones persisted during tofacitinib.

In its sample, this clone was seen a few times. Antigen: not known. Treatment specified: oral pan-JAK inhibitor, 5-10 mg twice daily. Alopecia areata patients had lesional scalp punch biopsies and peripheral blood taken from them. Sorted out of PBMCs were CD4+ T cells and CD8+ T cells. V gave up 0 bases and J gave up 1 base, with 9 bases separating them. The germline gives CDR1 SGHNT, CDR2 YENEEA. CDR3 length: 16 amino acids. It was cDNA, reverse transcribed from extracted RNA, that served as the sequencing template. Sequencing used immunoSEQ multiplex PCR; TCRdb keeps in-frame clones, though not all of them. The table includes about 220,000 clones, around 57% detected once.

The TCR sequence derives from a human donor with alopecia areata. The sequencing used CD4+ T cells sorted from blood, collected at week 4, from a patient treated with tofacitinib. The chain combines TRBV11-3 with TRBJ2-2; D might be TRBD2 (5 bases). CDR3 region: CASSLEGELNTGELFF. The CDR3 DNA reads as TGTGCCAGCAGCTTAGAGGGAGAGTTGAACACCGGGGAGCTGTTTTTT.